These T cell receptor beta chains were read from a single sample in a study of CD8 T cells in Susac syndrome. TCRdb reprocessed the immunoSEQ multiplex PCR reads with MiXCR, giving one entry per CDR3 protein. This sample has 150,000 to 180,000 distinct CDR3 sequences, with 90% to 95% found just once. Sequenced: CD4+ T cells from PBMCs. These receptors were taken from a human donor with Susac syndrome. Each CDR3 is given with its conserved first and last residue. The D gene is left open where the match is weak. The listing skips clone size in some rows; elsewhere it reads once, few, many or a size class.

TRBV29-1,TRBJ2-5,NA,NA,CSVDRETQYF,TGCAGCGTTGATCGGGAGACCCAGTACTTC
TRBV7-9,TRBJ1-2,NA,NA,CASSREASRNYGYTF,TGTGCCAGCAGCCGAGAGGCCAGCCGTAACTATGGCTACACCTTC
TRBV20-1,TRBJ2-5,few,NA,CSASKETQYF,TGCAGTGCTTCTAAAGAGACCCAGTACTTC
TRBV19,TRBJ2-3,NA,NA,CASNPPTRDTDTQYF,TGTGCCAGTAATCCCCCAACCAGGGATACAGATACGCAGTATTTT
TRBV29-1,TRBJ1-1,once,NA,CSVSYSLNTEAFF,TGCAGCGTTTCCTACTCGCTGAACACTGAAGCTTTCTTT
TRBV29-1,TRBJ2-2,NA,NA,CSAGTPIGELFF,TGCAGCGCCGGGACGCCTATTGGGGAGCTGTTTTTT
TRBV20-1,TRBJ2-5,NA,NA,CSARREVPETQYF,TGCAGTGCTAGGAGGGAGGTCCCGGAGACCCAGTACTTC
TRBV15,TRBJ2-2,NA,NA,CATSSGELFF,TGTGCCACCAGTTCCGGGGAGCTGTTTTTT
TRBV2,TRBJ2-7,once,TRBD1,CASKMGQGSYEQYF,TGTGCCAGCAAAATGGGACAGGGCTCCTACGAGCAGTACTTC
TRBV2,TRBJ2-4,NA,TRBD1,CASSGGTGGTLAKNIQYF,TGTGCCAGCAGTGGTGGGACAGGGGGAACCCTAGCCAAAAACATTCAGTACTTC
TRBV24-1,TRBJ2-1,NA,NA,CATSDGQARFYNEQFF,TGTGCCACCAGTGATGGGCAGGCGAGGTTCTACAATGAGCAGTTCTTC
TRBV20-1,TRBJ2-4,NA,TRBD1,CSAVTGGKDIQYF,TGCAGTGCTGTGACAGGGGGCAAAGACATTCAGTACTTC
TRBV9,TRBJ2-2,NA,NA,CASSVRLGGGELFF,TGTGCCAGCAGCGTGAGACTGGGCGGCGGGGAGCTGTTTTTT
TRBV7-9,TRBJ2-7,NA,TRBD2,CASSRGTIYEQYF,TGTGCCAGCAGCCGAGGGACTATCTACGAGCAGTACTTC
TRBV9,TRBJ1-1,once,NA,CASSVVGGFTEAFF,TGTGCCAGCAGCGTAGTGGGAGGGTTCACTGAAGCTTTCTTT
TRBV11-2,TRBJ2-2,NA,NA,CASRPDGQNTGELFF,TGTGCCAGCAGACCGGACGGCCAGAACACCGGGGAGCTGTTTTTT
TRBV5-4,TRBJ2-5,NA,NA,CASARGQETQYF,TGTGCCTCGGCGCGGGGTCAAGAGACCCAGTACTTC
TRBV7-2,TRBJ2-1,once,TRBD1,CASSYDRVGNEQFF,TGTGCCAGCAGCTACGACAGGGTGGGGAATGAGCAGTTCTTC
TRBV20-1,TRBJ2-7,NA,NA,CSAETDSQGYEQYF,TGCAGTGCCGAAACCGACAGCCAAGGGTACGAGCAGTACTTC
TRBV29-1,TRBJ2-5,NA,TRBD2,CSAGTSGETQYF,TGCAGCGCAGGGACTAGCGGAGAGACCCAGTACTTC
TRBV24-1,TRBJ2-5,NA,NA,CATSDSGPGETQYF,TGTGCCACCAGTGATTCCGGGCCTGGGGAGACCCAGTACTTC
TRBV3-1,TRBJ2-7,NA,NA,CASSQGPSSYEQYF,TGTGCCAGCAGCCAAGGACCTTCCTCCTACGAGCAGTACTTC